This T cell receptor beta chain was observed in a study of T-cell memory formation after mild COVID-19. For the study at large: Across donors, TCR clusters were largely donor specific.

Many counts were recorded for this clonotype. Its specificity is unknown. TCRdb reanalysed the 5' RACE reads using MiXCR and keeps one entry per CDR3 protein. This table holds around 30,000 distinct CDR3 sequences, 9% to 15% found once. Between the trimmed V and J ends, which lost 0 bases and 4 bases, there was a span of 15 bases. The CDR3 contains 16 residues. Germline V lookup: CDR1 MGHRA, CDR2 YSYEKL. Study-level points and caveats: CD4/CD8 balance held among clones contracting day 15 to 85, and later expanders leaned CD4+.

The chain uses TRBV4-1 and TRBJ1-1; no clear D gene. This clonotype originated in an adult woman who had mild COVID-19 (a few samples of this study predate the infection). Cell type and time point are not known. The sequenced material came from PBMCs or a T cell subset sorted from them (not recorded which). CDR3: CASSQEPRGGSTEAFF. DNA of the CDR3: TGCGCCAGCAGCCAAGAACCGCGGGGTGGGAGCACTGAAGCTTTCTTT.